The next 8 T cell receptor beta chains were all read from a single sample in a study of tumor-infiltrating lymphocytes in primary liver carcinoma. The input was approximately 500 ng total RNA; TCR beta cDNA was made from it with a constant-region primer. Slightly modified ARM-PCR served as the procedure for the TCR beta libraries. These libraries came from three rounds of nested multiplex PCR. TRBV1-TRBV30 forward and Cbeta reverse primers drove the first two roughly 10-cycle rounds. In TCRdb, the multiplex PCR reads were re-called with MiXCR into one record per CDR3 protein. Altogether 90,000 to 100,000 distinct CDR3 sequences are present, 55% to 70% being singletons, with the ten largest covering 9.5%. Co-extracted RNA and DNA came from roughly 20-30 mg of unsorted bulk tissue. Sequenced input: liver tumor tissue from sampling region 5. Specified subset: tumor region T5, tumor centre. The receptors originated from a woman aged 60-75 years with primary liver carcinoma and hepatitis B virus infection.

In regard to this clonotype: Given the absence of the conserved phenylalanine or tryptophan at the CDR3 end, a read error is likely. This chain connects TRBV6-1 to TRBJ2-7; D tentatively fits TRBD1 or TRBD2 (5 bases each). The CDR3 has 14 residues. The germline CDR1 and CDR2 sequences are MNHNS and SASEGT. This CDR3 is CASSEALEGHEQYL. The CDR3 region has the DNA TGCGCCAGCAGTGAAGCTCTCGAGGGGCACGAGCAGTACTTA.

The rearrangement joins TRBV28 to TRBJ2-7; 9 nucleotides align to TRBD2. Trimming at V came to 1 base and at J to 9 bases, leaving 16 bases not matched to a gene. CDR3 length: 17 residues. Germline loops: CDR1 MDHEN, CDR2 SYDVKM. CDR3 sequence reads: CASSLLPRAGGSRGQYF. CDR3 coding DNA: TGTGCCAGCAGTTTATTACCCCGTGCGGGAGGGTCTCGGGGGCAGTACTTC. The full variable domain, in which reference TRBV28 and TRBJ2-7 provide the parts outside the CDR3, is DVKVTQSSRYLVKRTGEKVFLECVQDMDHENMFWYRQDPGLGLRLIYFSYDVKMKEKGDIPEGYSVSREKKERFSLILESASTNQTSMYLCASSLLPRAGGSRGQYFGPGTRLTVT.

There are a few counts of this clonotype. This may be a read error, as it is one base from a much larger clone. The V and J genes are TRBV6-5 and TRBJ1-4, with D perhaps matching TRBD1 (5 bases). This CDR3 contains 14 residues. Germline CDR1 MNHEY, CDR2 SVGAGI. The CDR3 reads CASSYSGRGEKQFF. CDR3 in DNA: TGTGCCAGCAGTTACTCGGGGAGGGGTGAAAAACAGTTTTTT.

Remarks on this clonotype: This CDR3 is missing its conserved last phenylalanine or tryptophan, likely due to a read error. The rearrangement joins TRBV18 to TRBJ2-5; D may correspond to TRBD1 or TRBD2 (5 bases each). The CDR3 runs to 14 residues. Germline values: CDR1 KGHSH, CDR2 LQKENI. CDR3 residues: CASSPSQAGEIQYL. The CDR3 nucleotides read TGTGCCAGCTCACCTTCACAGGCTGGGGAGATCCAGTACCTC.

The gene calls are TRBV6-4 and TRBJ2-3, with TRBD2 matching 11 bases. The V and J ends lost 8 bases and 8 bases, in that order; junction bases with no gene match: 12. The CDR3 loop spans 15 amino acids. Germline CDR1 and CDR2: MRHNA and SNTAGT. CDR3 bases: TGTGCCAGCGCTTCCCTAGCGGGAGGTACGGGTACGCAGTATTTT. Translated, it gives CASASLAGGTGTQYF.

Concerning this clonotype: Mismatch with germline at one junction end may stem from a read error. The rearrangement joins TRBV28 to TRBJ1-1; the D gene is possibly TRBD1 (5 bases). Germline-derived CDR1 and CDR2 are MDHEN and SYDVKM. This CDR3 comprises 13 residues. The CDR3 is CASSFQGYIETFF. DNA for the CDR3: TGTGCCAGCAGTTTCCAGGGTTACATTGAAACTTTCTTT.

As regards this clonotype: The junction departs from the called germline gene at one end, perhaps through a read error. V usage is TRBV30 and J usage is TRBJ2-3, with a tentative D call TRBD2 (5 bases). Germline values: CDR1 GTSNPN, CDR2 SVGIG (reference sequence). This CDR3 is built from 12 residues. Here the CDR3 DNA reads TGTACCTGGAGCGATTCACTAGGGCCGCAATATTTT. Translation gives CTWSDSLGPQYF.

Worth noting for this clonotype: The limits of the CDR3 on the DNA are not certain, so only TCRdb's listed CDR3 is given. V gene TRBV4-2 combines with J gene TRBJ1-2; the table's D call TRBD1 went unverified against the DNA. 15 amino acids form the CDR3, both terminal residues included. Germline loops: CDR1 LGHNA, CDR2 YNFKEQ. The CDR3 loop is CASSRDISANYGCTF.